Below, 20 T cell receptor beta chains from the same sample are listed, as sequenced in a study of T cell clones after liver transplantation. The table came from immunoSEQ multiplex PCR; TCRdb's copy has only in-frame clones and leaves some out. The sample holds some 57,000 clones, more than 70% seen once. Specimen: CD4+ T cells from blood, collected at the 22-month timepoint. The receptors were sampled from a human patient who received a liver transplant. Some T cells could come from the graft donor.

V and J are TRBV11-3 and TRBJ2-2, with D perhaps matching TRBD2 (6 bases). Per the germline V gene, CDR1 is SGHNT and CDR2 is YENEEA. V was cut by 6 bases and J by 5 bases, with 16 bases left in between. The length of the CDR3 is 15 residues. This CDR3 is CASSSHPGRTGELFF. CDR3 DNA sequence: TGTGCCAGCAGTTCCCATCCAGGGAGGACCGGGGAGCTGTTTTTT.

The chain links TRBV2 to TRBJ1-1, with D possibly TRBD1 on 5 matching bases. V shed 6 bases and J shed 1 base, with 12 bases lying between them. The CDR3 consists of 14 residues. Germline assignment: CDR1 SNHLY and CDR2 FYNNEI. Written as DNA, the CDR3 is TGTGCCAGCAGGGGCAGGGAGAAGAACACTGAAGCTTTCTTT. Its translation: CASRGREKNTEAFF. Together with reference TRBV2 and TRBJ1-1, the CDR3 gives the full variable domain: EPEVTQTPSHQVTQMGQEVILRCVPISNHLYFYWYRQILGQKVEFLVSFYNNEISEKSEIFDDQFSVERPDGSNFTLKIRSTKLEDSAMYFCASRGREKNTEAFFGQGTRLTVV.

The rearrangement links TRBV7-9 to TRBJ2-1; D remains ambiguous. CDR1 and CDR2 from the germline V gene are SEHNR and FQNEAQ (reference sequence). The CDR3 is made up of 15 amino acids. V lost 2 bases to trimming and J lost 7 bases, with 15 bases between them. The CDR3 nucleotides are TGTGCCAGCAGCTTACCGGCTCTTCACCGGAATGAGCAGTTCTTC. The encoded protein is CASSLPALHRNEQFF.

This sequence joins TRBV28 and TRBJ2-7; no definite D call. This CDR3 comprises 12 residues. Trimming removed 2 bases at V and 6 bases at J, with 8 bases between. In germline, CDR1 is MDHEN, CDR2 SYDVKM. CDR3 in DNA: TGTGCCAGCAGTTTAGCAGCCAGCGAGCAGTACTTC. The encoded protein is CASSLAASEQYF. The complete variable domain, with remaining parts taken from reference TRBV28 and TRBJ2-7, reads DVKVTQSSRYLVKRTGEKVFLECVQDMDHENMFWYRQDPGLGLRLIYFSYDVKMKEKGDIPEGYSVSREKKERFSLILESASTNQTSMYLCASSLAASEQYFGPGTRLTVT.

The chain combines TRBV5-4 with TRBJ1-2; D is perhaps TRBD1 (5 bases). This CDR3 is 15 amino acids long. Per germline, CDR1 SGHNT and CDR2 YYREEE (reference sequence). V lost 5 bases, J lost 6 bases, and 20 bases lay in between. CDR3 loop: CASRWGGERMDGYTF. DNA for the CDR3: TGTGCCAGCAGATGGGGGGGAGAAAGAATGGATGGCTACACCTTC.

Only one count was recorded for this clone. This rearrangement joins TRBV18 to TRBJ1-2; 10 nucleotides align to TRBD1. The trim removed 2 bases at V and 4 bases at J, leaving 4 bases unmatched. The CDR3 covers 15 residues. From germline, CDR1 is KGHSH and CDR2 LQKENI. CDR3 sequence reads: CASSPDRGQSYGYTF. The CDR3 coding sequence is TGTGCCAGCTCACCAGACAGGGGGCAGAGCTATGGCTACACCTTC.

This chain uses TRBV27 with TRBJ2-5; D call uncertain. The V end lost 2 bases, the J end lost 0 bases, and 13 bases lay between the germline ends. Germline V gives CDR1 MNHEY, CDR2 SMNVEV (reference sequence). There are 16 residues in the CDR3. The CDR3 DNA reads TGTGCCAGCAGTTTAATCCCCCCCAGGTACCAAGAGACCCAGTACTTC. The encoded protein is CASSLIPPRYQETQYF.

Of note for this clone: Relative to the germline gene, one junction end is altered; a read error may explain this. V gene TRBV6-1 combines with J gene TRBJ2-5; 11 bases align to TRBD1. Germline values: CDR1 MNHNS, CDR2 SASEGT. This CDR3 comprises 14 residues. In nucleotides, the CDR3 is TGTGCCAGCAGTCCTCGGACAGGGGGCGTAGTACCAAACTTC. This sequence encodes CASSPRTGGVVPNF.

CDR3 region: CASSLDRGQPQHF. The CDR3, as DNA: TGTGCCAGCAGCTTAGACAGGGGCCAGCCCCAGCATTTT. The chain joins TRBV11-2 to TRBJ1-5, with D perhaps TRBD1 (6 bases). Deletions cut 0 bases from V and 7 bases from J, with 7 bases between. CDR1 is SGHAT, CDR2 FQNNGV, per germline. The CDR3 extends over 13 amino acids. The variable domain in full, with the rest retrieved from reference TRBV11-2 and TRBJ1-5, is EAGVAQSPRYKIIEKRQSVAFWCNPISGHATLYWYQQILGQGPKLLIQFQNNGVVDDSQLPKDRFSAERLKGVDSTLKIQPAKLEDSAVYLCASSLDRGQPQHFGDGTRLSIL.

The chain is built from TRBV7-3 and TRBJ2-7; 10 bases map to TRBD1. The tail of the sequence fits TRBJ2-5 better, so the J call may be wrong. Germline loops: CDR1 SGHTA, CDR2 FQGTGA. The CDR3 spans 14 residues. This chain's CDR3 is CASSLRDRGETQYF. The DNA for the CDR3 is TGTGCCAGCAGCTTACGGGACAGGGGAGAGACCCAGTACTTC.

J is TRBJ2-7 and V is TRBV7-5; the D call in the table, TRBD1, was not verified against the DNA. TRBV7-5 has pseudogene status. This CDR3 has 16 amino acids. CDR3 amino acids: CARSLVSKTVDYEQYF. In DNA form, the CDR3 reads TGTGCCAGAAGCTTAGTGTCGAAGACAGTTGACTACGAGCAGTACTTC.

This clone was seen a single time. The V and J genes are TRBV5-5 and TRBJ2-2, with 9 bases that match TRBD1. The CDR3 is 18 residues long. V was pared by 2 bases and J by 0 bases, with 8 bases of the junction left unmatched. CDR1 SGHKS and CDR2 YYEKEE come from the germline V gene (reference sequence). The CDR3 sequence: CASSLAGQGTPNTGELFF. The CDR3 DNA follows: TGTGCCAGCAGCTTAGCCGGACAGGGGACTCCGAACACCGGGGAGCTGTTTTTT. Full variable domain (outside the CDR3, taken from reference TRBV5-5 and TRBJ2-2): DAGVTQSPTHLIKTRGQQVTLRCSPISGHKSVSWYQQVLGQGPQFIFQYYEKEERGRGNFPDRFSARQFPNYSSELNVNALLLGDSALYLCASSLAGQGTPNTGELFFGEGSRLTVL.

This chain uses TRBV28 with TRBJ1-2; D is possibly TRBD1 (6 bases). With 2 bases removed from V and 3 bases from J, the gap between germline ends came to 10 bases. The CDR3 length is 14 residues. In germline, CDR1 is MDHEN, CDR2 SYDVKM. CDR3 nucleotide sequence: TGTGCCAGCAGTTTAACAGGGAGCGACTATGGCTACACCTTC. Translation: CASSLTGSDYGYTF.

The gene calls are TRBV29-1 and TRBJ1-1, with no clear D. This CDR3 has 10 amino acids. Germline assignment: CDR1 SQVTM and CDR2 ANQGSEA. V was pared by 2 bases and J by 9 bases, with 7 bases between. Here the CDR3 DNA reads TGCAGCGTTGAACCGGCTCAAGCTTTCTTT. Translation: CSVEPAQAFF.

The chain uses TRBV28 and TRBJ1-1, with 8 bases lining up with TRBD1. J lost 2 bases, V lost 11 bases, and 7 bases had no gene match. The CDR3 length is 13 residues. Germline lookup yields CDR1 MDHEN and CDR2 SYDVKM. The DNA of the CDR3 is TGTGCCGCTCGGGGACAGGCAAACACTGAAGCTTTCTTT. Protein: CAARGQANTEAFF.

V and J are TRBV2 and TRBJ2-7; 11 bases line up with TRBD2. This CDR3 contains 15 residues. Germline trimming cut 6 bases from V and 4 bases from J; bases unmatched to any gene: 8. The germline V gene encodes CDR1 SNHLY and CDR2 FYNNEI. In DNA, the CDR3 is TGTGCCAGCAGCACTAGCGGGGGTCCCGTTTACGAGCAGTACTTC. Encoded protein: CASSTSGGPVYEQYF.

The rearrangement links TRBV28 to TRBJ2-3; 10 positions agree with TRBD1. The CDR3 contains 22 residues. Germline V gives CDR1 MDHEN, CDR2 SYDVKM. J lost 2 bases, V lost 2 bases, and 22 bases had no gene match. The CDR3 spells CASSLGAWGQGSPNSATDTQYF. The DNA of the CDR3 is TGTGCCAGCAGTTTAGGGGCGTGGGGACAGGGGTCCCCCAACTCTGCCACAGATACGCAGTATTTT.

This clone was seen only once. V usage is TRBV9 and J usage is TRBJ2-2, with no clear D. Trimming took off 0 bases at V and 3 bases at J, with 6 bases between the two ends. Per the germline V gene, CDR1 is SGDLS and CDR2 is YYNGEE. This CDR3 is built from 14 residues. The CDR3 region is CASSVGVDTGELFF. The CDR3 DNA follows: TGTGCCAGCAGCGTAGGCGTAGACACCGGGGAGCTGTTTTTT.

This clone was seen a handful of times. The chain employs TRBV29-1 and TRBJ2-5, with 8 bases that match TRBD1. From germline, CDR1 is SQVTM and CDR2 ANQGSEA. The CDR3 is 15 amino acids. Unmatched junction bases numbered 10, after V lost 6 bases and J lost 1 base. The CDR3 nucleotides are TGCAGCGTGGTCCCCGGGACAGGTTTCCAAGAGACCCAGTACTTC. As protein: CSVVPGTGFQETQYF. Based on the CDR3 plus reference TRBV29-1 and TRBJ2-5, the full variable domain is SAVISQKPSRDICQRGTSLTIQCQVDSQVTMMFWYRQQPGQSLTLIATANQGSEATYESGFVIDKFPISRPNLTFSTLTVSNMSPEDSSIYLCSVVPGTGFQETQYFGPGTRLLVL.

V usage is TRBV7-2 and J usage is TRBJ2-7; no definite D call. Per germline, CDR1 SGHTA and CDR2 FQGNSA. This CDR3 contains 12 residues. V was shortened by 5 bases and J by 2 bases, with 7 bases between the two germline ends. The CDR3 nucleotides read TGTGCCAGCAGCGGAGAAACCTACGAGCAGTACTTC. It encodes CASSGETYEQYF. Using reference TRBV7-2 and TRBJ2-7 for the parts outside the CDR3, the full variable domain is GAGVSQSPSNKVTEKGKDVELRCDPISGHTALYWYRQSLGQGLEFLIYFQGNSAPDKSGLPSDRFSAERTGGSVSTLTIQRTQQEDSAVYLCASSGETYEQYFGPGTRLTVT.